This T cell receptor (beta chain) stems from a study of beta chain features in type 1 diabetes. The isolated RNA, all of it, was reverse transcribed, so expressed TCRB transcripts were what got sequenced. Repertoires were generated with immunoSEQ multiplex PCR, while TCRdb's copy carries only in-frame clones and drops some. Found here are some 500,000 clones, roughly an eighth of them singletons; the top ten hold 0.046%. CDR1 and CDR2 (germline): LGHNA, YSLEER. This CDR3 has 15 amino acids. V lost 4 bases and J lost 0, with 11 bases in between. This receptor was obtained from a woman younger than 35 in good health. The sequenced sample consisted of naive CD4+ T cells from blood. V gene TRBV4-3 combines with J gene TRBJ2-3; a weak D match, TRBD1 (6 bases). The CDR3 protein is CASSPGQQSTDTQYF. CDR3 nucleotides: TGCGCCAGCAGCCCCGGACAGCAGAGCACAGATACGCAGTATTTT.